The 15 T cell receptor beta chains listed next were all sequenced from one sample in a study of early T cells in non-severe SARS-CoV-2 infection. MiXCR was run by TCRdb on the 5' RACE reads, yielding one entry per CDR3 protein. The table lists about 44,000 distinct CDR3 sequences, roughly 6% of them singletons. Sequencing input: whole blood. These receptors came from an adult who was a healthcare worker with PCR-confirmed SARS-CoV-2 infection or an uninfected control (not recorded which).

This clonotype showed up many times. The J gene is TRBJ1-1, the V gene TRBV6-1; a weak D match, TRBD1 (6 bases). Germline V gene data show CDR1 as MNHNS and CDR2 as SASEGT. This CDR3 region has 15 residues. V was pared by 2 bases and J by 0 bases, with 10 bases between. The CDR3 DNA reads TGTGCCAGCAGTGAAATTTACAGGGTGAACACTGAAGCTTTCTTT. It is translated as CASSEIYRVNTEAFF.

This clonotype has at least ten counts. The chain links TRBV28 to TRBJ2-7; D possibly matches TRBD1 or TRBD2 (5 bases each). This CDR3 has 13 amino acids. Trimming shortened V by 5 bases and J by 4 bases, and 12 bases separated the two germline ends. Germline V gives CDR1 MDHEN, CDR2 SYDVKM. The CDR3 DNA sequence: TGTGCCAGCAGTCCTCCGGGGCGGTACGAGCAGTACTTC. This codes for CASSPPGRYEQYF.

This clonotype came up many times. The chain carries TRBV7-6 and TRBJ2-2; either TRBD1 or TRBD2 may supply D (5 bases each). With 3 bases removed from V and 1 base from J, the gap between germline ends came to 15 bases. CDR1 and CDR2 from the germline V gene are SGHVS and FNYEAQ. There are 17 residues in the CDR3. CDR3 amino acids: CASSFVGTSRNTGELFF. DNA of the CDR3: TGTGCCAGCAGCTTCGTCGGGACCAGTAGGAACACCGGGGAGCTGTTTTTT.

This clonotype occurred many times. The chain uses TRBV10-3 and TRBJ2-7, with TRBD1 matching over 9 bases. The trim removed 5 bases at V and 7 bases at J, leaving 9 bases unmatched. CDR1 is ENHRY, CDR2 SYGVKD, per germline. The CDR3 extends over 14 amino acids. The CDR3 bases are TGTGCCATCAGTAACACCGGGACAGGGTGGGAGCAGTACTTC. This translates into CAISNTGTGWEQYF.

Many counts were recorded for this clonotype. The chain has TRBV6-6 and TRBJ1-5; D ambiguous. The CDR3 consists of 15 residues. V dropped 4 bases and J dropped 10 bases, with 20 bases sitting between them. Germline lookup yields CDR1 MNHNY and CDR2 SVGAGI (reference sequence). CDR3: CASSSIQPRFGPQHF. CDR3 bases: TGTGCCAGCAGTTCAATACAGCCCAGGTTTGGTCCCCAGCATTTT.

DNA of the CDR3: TGTGCCAGCATTAAGGGGGGGACTTACCAAGAGACCCAGTACTTC. The encoded protein is CASIKGGTYQETQYF. The rearrangement links TRBV2 to TRBJ2-5, with D perhaps TRBD2 (7 bases). Germline CDR1 reads SNHLY; CDR2 reads FYNNEI. The CDR3 runs to 15 residues. V was cut by 7 bases and J by 0 bases, with 15 bases left in between.

Many counts were recorded for this clonotype. The chain is built from TRBV12-3 or TRBV12-4 and TRBJ2-5, with D perhaps TRBD2 (6 bases). This CDR3 region has 14 residues. V was clipped by 4 bases and J by 5 bases, with 14 bases between them. DNA of the CDR3: TGTGCCAGCAGTTCCTCCCGGGGGTTGGAGACCCAGTACTTC. It specifies CASSSSRGLETQYF.

This clonotype was observed many times. The V and J genes are TRBV3-1 and TRBJ1-1; D gene ambiguous. The V gene lost 4 bases and the J gene lost 4 bases, with 13 bases spanning the gap. The V gene's germline CDR1 is LGHDT and CDR2 YNNKEL (reference sequence). The CDR3 spans 14 residues. The CDR3 DNA reads TGTGCCAGCAGCCTATTACGGGAGGGCACTGAAGCTTTCTTT. Amino acids: CASSLLREGTEAFF.

The rearrangement joins TRBV6-5 to TRBJ1-6, with 7 bases matching TRBD1. The CDR3 length is 14 residues. V was pared by 6 bases and J by 6 bases, with 5 bases of the junction left unmatched. The germline V gene has CDR1 MNHEY and CDR2 SVGAGI. CDR3 nucleotides: TGTGCCAGCAGGTCGGACAGGTTTAATTCACCCCTCCACTTT. Residues: CASRSDRFNSPLHF.

The table lists this clonotype with many counts. A read error is likely, as this CDR3 ends without the conserved phenylalanine or tryptophan. The DNA is omitted, as the CDR3 cannot be located on it reliably, and the CDR3 follows TCRdb's listing. This chain links TRBV7-3 with TRBJ1-5. Including both end residues, the CDR3 is 9 amino acids long. The V gene's germline CDR1 is SGHTA and CDR2 FQGTGA. The CDR3 is CASSCIPHL.

This clonotype is medium-sized in the sample. This chain connects TRBV27 to TRBJ1-4, with D tentatively TRBD1 (6 bases). Trimming stripped 1 base from V and 1 base from J, with 7 bases between. CDR1 is MNHEY, CDR2 SMNVEV, per germline (reference sequence). The CDR3 is 15 residues long. DNA of the CDR3: TGTGCCAGCAGTTTATGGGGGCGAACTAATGAAAAACTGTTTTTT. Translating gives CASSLWGRTNEKLFF.

This chain joins TRBV5-6 and TRBJ1-1, with a possible D match to TRBD1 (6 bases). Germline CDR1 is SGHDT and CDR2 is YYEEEE. V shed 4 bases and J shed 0 bases, with 16 bases lying between them. This CDR3 contains 16 residues. The CDR3 is CASSLGDTPLNTEAFF. CDR3 DNA sequence: TGTGCCAGCAGCCTAGGGGACACCCCTCTGAACACTGAAGCTTTCTTT.

This clonotype showed up many times. The CDR3 DNA reads TGTGCCAGTGCGTGGAGTCCAACTAATGAAAAACTGTTTTTT. Translating it yields CASAWSPTNEKLFF. This rearrangement joins TRBV19 to TRBJ1-4; D gene unclear. This CDR3 has 14 amino acids. Germline assignment: CDR1 LNHDA and CDR2 SQIVND (reference sequence). V shed 8 bases and J shed 0 bases, with 10 bases lying between them.

In its sample, this clonotype was seen a few times. The chain couples TRBV10-2 to TRBJ2-7; the D call may be TRBD1 or TRBD2 (5 bases each). Germline loops: CDR1 WSHSY, CDR2 SAAADI. The CDR3 contains 15 residues. The V and J ends lost 2 bases and 6 bases respectively, with 17 bases between them. CDR3 sequence (DNA): TGCGCCAGCAGTGAGATTGGGGGTGGGTCTGGCGAGCAGTACTTC. Its translation is CASSEIGGGSGEQYF.

This clonotype was detected ten times or more. The rearrangement links TRBV6-2 or TRBV6-3 to TRBJ2-1; 9 nucleotides line up with TRBD1. The CDR3 consists of 15 residues. Germline loops: CDR1 MNHEY, CDR2 SVGEGT. V gave up 4 bases and J gave up 7 bases; unmatched junction bases: 8. CDR3 nucleotide sequence: TGTGCCAGCAGTTCACTCGACAGGGGGTGGAATGAGCAGTTCTTC. This translates into CASSSLDRGWNEQFF.